This section outlines one T cell receptor beta chain sequence together with its context. Some clones are missing from TCRdb's copy, which holds only in-frame ones; the method was immunoSEQ multiplex PCR. There are 450,000 to 600,000 clones in the sample; around 74% occur only once, and 10% to 15% lies in the top ten. This entry comes from a study of shared clonotypes between healthy human individuals. Looking at the study overall: Donor ages ranged 18 to 49 years: a couple of women, three men.

Germline-derived CDR1 and CDR2 are SGHRS and YFSETQ. The ends lost 4 bases at V and 7 bases at J; junction bases unmatched: 8. The CDR3 is 15 residues long. The sequence was obtained from a woman aged 40 to 50 in good health. Some clones in this sample may be carry-over from other donors' samples. This rearrangement joins TRBV5-1 to TRBJ2-4, with 10 bases that match TRBD1. Specimen: PBMCs. The CDR3 DNA sequence: TGCGCCAGCAGCCGTGCCGGGACAGGGGCCAACATTCAGTACTTC. It yields the protein CASSRAGTGANIQYF.